The clone carrying this T cell receptor beta chain has a handful of counts. Its cognate antigen is unknown. These data come from a study of metastatic and nonmetastatic thyroid tumors. On the study more broadly: Repertoire data that came from the blood and tumor or nodule tissue of malignant and benign thyroid patients were compared.

There were no patients who had received any treatment before thyroid surgery. Germline CDR1 is SNHLY and CDR2 is FYNNEI. V was clipped by 7 bases and J by 4 bases, with 11 bases between them. CDR3 size: 12 residues. General study findings and limits: Benign nodules reportedly had significantly lower TCR beta diversity than malignant thyroid tumors in blood and tumor.

In the source study's methods: A classifier of distant metastasis in papillary thyroid cancer was built from CDR3 differences (across clinicopathological groups). TCRdb used MiXCR to call clones anew from the PCR reads. The V and J calls were determined by TCRdb, not by the authors. The data hold 25,000 to 30,000 clones, with around a quarter observed a single time. The TCR comes from a female donor with papillary thyroid cancer or a benign thyroid nodule (not recorded which). Some clones in this sample may be carry-over from other donors' samples. This sequence joins TRBV2 and TRBJ2-7; D is perhaps TRBD1 (5 bases). Input material: blood. The CDR3 DNA is TGTGCCAGCACCACAGACAGTTACGAGCAGTACTTC. Its protein product is CASTTDSYEQYF.